This T cell receptor beta chain comes out of a study of T cells in women clearing cervical HPV infection. Study information: Case blood drawn at lesion detection; control blood after infection cleared.

In regard to this clone: Read coverage stops 3 residues before the CDR3 terminus; the germline J gene supplies the remainder.

Using immunoSEQ multiplex PCR, the repertoire was profiled, and TCRdb retains in-frame clones only, with some absent. The listing records about 24,000 clones. CDR1 is SEHNR and CDR2 is FQNEAQ in the germline V gene (reference sequence). The CDR3 sequence is 13 residues long. The V gene lost 1 base and the J gene lost 5 bases, with 8 bases spanning the gap. V gene TRBV7-9 combines with J gene TRBJ1-2; D is unresolved. The clonotype originates from a woman aged 18 to 75 with a cervical HPV16 infection that either progressed to CIN3+ or cleared (not recorded which). Sample: blood buffy coat. The CDR3 DNA, read in part, is TGTGCCAGCAGCTTAGAAGCCTCGTATGGC. This translates into CASSLEASYG. The CDR3 reads in full as CASSLEASYGYTF.